The 32 T cell receptor beta chains presented below share a single source sample, sequenced in a study of molecular identifiers for immune sequencing clone quantification. TCRdb processed the PCR reads anew with MiXCR; each CDR3 protein has one entry. Among 70,000 to 95,000 distinct CDR3 sequences listed, roughly 20% were seen once. Material: naive CD8+ T cells from blood, with Jurkat cell RNA spiked in. Subset of the sample: FACS-sorted CD8+CD4-CCR7+CD45RA+ naive T cells. All receptors come from a human donor in good health. Some libraries in this study had Jurkat cell RNA spiked in.

Points on this clonotype: A read error may explain this, as a much larger clone is one base away. The chain links TRBV7-9 to TRBJ2-4, with D tentatively TRBD1 (5 bases). V lost 1 base to trimming and J lost 8 bases, with 18 bases between them. CDR1 is SEHNR, CDR2 FQNEAQ, per germline (reference sequence). The CDR3 has 16 amino acids. Written as DNA, the CDR3 is TGTGCCAGCAGCTTAGAATATCAGGGTCCCAGGGACATTCAGTACTTC. This encodes CASSLEYQGPRDIQYF.

This clonotype was recorded many times. The chain joins TRBV9 to TRBJ2-3; 11 bases are a match to TRBD2. J was trimmed by 1 base and V by 0 bases; bases with no gene match: 1. CDR1 is SGDLS and CDR2 is YYNGEE in the germline V gene. The CDR3 spans 16 residues. This CDR3 is CASSVVLAGGTDTQYF. For the CDR3, the DNA is TGTGCCAGCAGCGTAGTACTAGCGGGGGGCACAGATACGCAGTATTTT.

This clonotype was detected many times. The chain uses TRBV19 and TRBJ2-3; 10 nucleotides line up with TRBD2. Per germline, CDR1 LNHDA and CDR2 SQIVND (reference sequence). The length of the CDR3 is 14 residues. Trimming cost V 10 bases and J 3 bases; bases outside gene matches: 7. The DNA for the CDR3 is TGTGCCACAACTAGCGGGATGGGGACAGATACGCAGTATTTT. This encodes CATTSGMGTDTQYF.

This clonotype was detected many times. This chain connects TRBV27 to TRBJ2-5; D assignment may be TRBD1 or TRBD2 (5 bases each). Germline assignment: CDR1 MNHEY and CDR2 SMNVEV (reference sequence). The CDR3 consists of 14 residues. V shed 2 bases and J shed 0 bases, with 7 bases lying between them. CDR3 DNA: TGTGCCAGCAGTTTAGAGGGGAACCAAGAGACCCAGTACTTC. Amino acid sequence: CASSLEGNQETQYF.

The sample holds one count of this clonotype. It may be a read error: a sequence one base away is much more abundant. This chain links TRBV7-9 with TRBJ2-7, with no clear D. This CDR3 has 16 residues. With 0 bases removed from V and 0 bases from J, the gap between germline ends came to 12 bases. CDR1 and CDR2 from the germline V gene are SEHNR and FQNEAQ (reference sequence). The CDR3 DNA reads TGTGCCAGCAGCTTAGCCGGCAAGGCGAGCTCCTACGAGCAGTACTTC. Protein sequence: CASSLAGKASSYEQYF.

CDR3 DNA sequence: TGTGCCAGCAGCCTTCATCCTCGGGCCTACGAGCAGTACTTC. It is translated as CASSLHPRAYEQYF. J is TRBJ2-7 and V is TRBV28; the D is unclear. Germline CDR1 MDHEN, CDR2 SYDVKM. Trimming shortened V by 6 bases and J by 2 bases, and 14 bases separated the two germline ends. The CDR3 loop spans 14 amino acids.

This clonotype was found many times. The rearrangement uses TRBV7-9 and TRBJ1-4; D gene uncertain. The germline gives CDR1 SEHNR, CDR2 FQNEAQ (reference sequence). V lost 5 bases, J lost 8 bases, and 9 bases lay in between. The CDR3 has 12 residues. The CDR3 sequence: CASSQRTEKLFF. The DNA of the CDR3 is TGTGCCAGCAGCCAACGTACCGAAAAACTGTTTTTT.

This clonotype occurred many times. J is TRBJ1-1 and V is TRBV29-1; D gene ambiguous. Germline CDR1 SQVTM, CDR2 ANQGSEA. This CDR3 comprises 11 residues. The ends were cut back, 5 bases at V and 1 base at J, with 5 bases in the middle. CDR3 sequence: CSVLPNTEAFF. The CDR3 coding sequence is TGCAGCGTTTTACCGAACACTGAAGCTTTCTTT.

In its sample, this clonotype was seen many times. The V call is TRBV7-9, the J call TRBJ1-1; D might be TRBD1 (6 bases). Deletions cut 1 base from V and 0 bases from J, with 6 bases between. The CDR3 has 14 residues. CDR1 is SEHNR and CDR2 is FQNEAQ in the germline V gene (reference sequence). CDR3 amino acids: CASSLGTVNTEAFF. The DNA of the CDR3 is TGTGCCAGCAGCTTAGGGACAGTGAACACTGAAGCTTTCTTT.

This clonotype has ten or more counts. The junction departs from germline at one end; a sequencing error may be responsible. The chain recombines TRBV6-6 with TRBJ2-3; D may match TRBD1 or TRBD2 (5 bases each). The CDR3 runs to 14 residues. Germline V gives CDR1 MNHNY, CDR2 SVGAGI (reference sequence). CDR3 in DNA: TGTGTCAGCAGCCGGGACCCAGGCACAGATACGCAGTATTTT. Protein product: CVSSRDPGTDTQYF.

This clonotype was seen many times. The chain has TRBV6-5 and TRBJ2-1; D remains ambiguous. Deletions cut 5 bases from V and 10 bases from J, with 12 bases between. The CDR3 spans 12 residues. The germline V gene encodes CDR1 MNHEY and CDR2 SVGAGI. For the CDR3, the DNA is TGTGCCAGCAGTAGACTCCCCTGGGAGCAGTTCTTC. Translating it yields CASSRLPWEQFF.

This clonotype appeared a single time. A much larger clone differs from this one at a single base, so this may be a read error. V usage is TRBV29-1 and J usage is TRBJ2-5; 7 bases line up with TRBD2. The length of the CDR3 is 13 residues. The germline V gene encodes CDR1 SQVTM and CDR2 ANQGSEA. V was clipped by 3 bases and J by 4 bases; unmatched bases: 5. The CDR3 nucleotides are TGCAGCGTTGATGGGGGGAGGGGAGAGACCCAGTACTTC. This gives the protein CSVDGGRGETQYF.

On this clonotype itself: Compared with germline, one end of the junction differs, possibly owing to a read error. This chain joins TRBV29-1 and TRBJ2-3, with TRBD1 matching over 7 bases. The germline V gene has CDR1 SQVTM and CDR2 ANQGSEA. The CDR3 is 12 amino acids. CDR3 coding DNA: TGCAGCGGGACAGGAAACACAGATGCGCAGTATTTT. Its translation: CSGTGNTDAQYF.

At least ten counts were recorded for this clonotype. J is TRBJ1-5 and V is TRBV6-5, with D unclear. V was clipped by 6 bases and J by 2 bases, with 11 bases between them. Germline-derived CDR1 and CDR2 are MNHEY and SVGAGI. CDR3 length equals 14 residues. The CDR3 sequence: CASRSGVGNQPQHF. As DNA, the CDR3 is TGTGCCAGCAGATCAGGTGTGGGCAATCAGCCCCAGCATTTT.

This clonotype was seen at least ten times. This sequence joins TRBV4-3 and TRBJ2-1; D is unresolved. The V gene lost 5 bases and the J gene lost 0 bases, with 14 bases spanning the gap. The CDR3 contains 16 residues. CDR1 is LGHNA, CDR2 YSLEER, per germline. Written as DNA, the CDR3 is TGCGCCAGCAGCTCCGTATATCGGGCCTCCTACAATGAGCAGTTCTTC. Protein sequence: CASSSVYRASYNEQFF.

This clonotype was detected many times. The chain is built from TRBV4-3 and TRBJ1-5, with D unclear. From germline, CDR1 is LGHNA and CDR2 YSLEER. The CDR3 runs 13 residues. Trimming shortened V by 3 bases and J by 6 bases, and 9 bases separated the two germline ends. The CDR3 protein is CASSQEEGQPQHF. Written as DNA, the CDR3 is TGCGCCAGCAGCCAGGAAGAAGGTCAGCCCCAGCATTTT.

In regard to this clonotype: A much bigger clone sits one base away, suggesting this may be a read error. The chain employs TRBV6-5 and TRBJ2-1; TRBD2 agrees at 9 bases. CDR3 length: 16 residues. J gave up 9 bases and V 3 bases, and 12 bases lay outside the gene matches. In germline, CDR1 is MNHEY, CDR2 SVGAGI. DNA for the CDR3: TGTGCCAGCAGTTATTCAATAGCGGGAGTCCCCTTTGAGCAGTTCTTC. Encoded protein: CASSYSIAGVPFEQFF.

This clonotype was recorded many times. The rearrangement links TRBV12-3 or TRBV12-4 to TRBJ1-1, with TRBD1 identical over 9 bases. The CDR3 extends over 15 amino acids. Trimming removed 6 bases from V and 6 bases from J; junction bases left unmatched: 11. CDR3 in amino acids: CASSWEGQGEAEAFF. CDR3 nucleotide sequence: TGTGCCAGCAGCTGGGAGGGACAGGGAGAGGCTGAAGCTTTCTTT.

Regarding this clonotype: The junction does not match germline at one end; this may be a read error. The genes are TRBV29-1 and TRBJ2-5, with a possible D match to TRBD2 (6 bases). Germline V CDR1 and CDR2: SQVTM, ANQGSEA. CDR3 length: 13 residues. CDR3: CSVGRGFAETQYF. In nucleotides, the CDR3 is TGCAGCGTGGGACGGGGGTTCGCAGAGACTCAGTACTTC.

This chain uses TRBV18 with TRBJ2-7, with TRBD1 matching over 10 bases. The CDR3 spans 17 residues. V lost 5 bases, J lost 2 bases, and 12 bases stayed unmatched. From germline, CDR1 is KGHSH and CDR2 LQKENI. The CDR3 reads CASSNKPGQGSTYEQYF. In DNA form, the CDR3 reads TGTGCCAGCTCAAATAAACCGGGACAGGGGTCGACCTACGAGCAGTACTTC.

This clonotype was seen repeatedly, ten times or more. The rearrangement uses TRBV7-9 and TRBJ1-4, with 7 bases aligning to TRBD1. CDR3 length: 12 amino acids. Germline CDR1 SEHNR, CDR2 FQNEAQ (reference sequence). Unmatched junction bases numbered 5, after V lost 4 bases and J lost 12 bases. CDR3 bases: TGTGCCAGCAGCTCTGGGACAGTCGAACTGTTTTTT. The encoded protein is CASSSGTVELFF.

There are many counts of this clonotype. The gene calls are TRBV6-5 and TRBJ2-2; 7 bases are a match to TRBD1. The CDR3 runs 17 residues. V trimming: 5 bases; J trimming: 1 base; junction bases outside the gene matches: 10. Germline CDR1 and CDR2: MNHEY and SVGAGI. The CDR3 DNA is TGTGCCAGCAGTGGACCAACAGGGGCCATGAACACCGGGGAGCTGTTTTTT. This encodes CASSGPTGAMNTGELFF.

There are many counts of this clonotype. The chain uses TRBV4-3 and TRBJ2-7; 9 bases fit TRBD1. The CDR3 covers 16 residues. CDR1 is LGHNA and CDR2 is YSLEER in the germline V gene. The V segment lost 0 bases and the J segment 7 bases; nucleotides outside the gene matches: 10. The CDR3 region has the DNA TGCGCCAGCAGCCAAGAGGCGGGACAGGGCCCCTGGGAGCAGTACTTC. It specifies CASSQEAGQGPWEQYF.

This clonotype was seen repeatedly, ten times or more. The V and J genes are TRBV9 and TRBJ2-7, with 12 bases identical to TRBD1. Losses at the gene ends were 3 bases for V and 7 bases for J; bases not matched to a gene: 8. Per the germline V gene, CDR1 is SGDLS and CDR2 is YYNGEE. The CDR3 has 15 residues. The CDR3 spells CASSAGTGGPREQYF. The CDR3 nucleotides are TGTGCCAGCAGCGCCGGGACAGGGGGCCCGAGGGAGCAGTACTTC.

This clonotype appeared many times. This chain joins TRBV12-5 and TRBJ2-3; 7 bases agree with TRBD1. V lost 6 bases and J lost 2; bases outside the gene matches: 5. The CDR3 is made up of 14 amino acids. Per the germline V gene, CDR1 is LGHNT and CDR2 is FRNRAP. CDR3 coding DNA: TGTGCTAGTGGCCTTGGGACAGACACAGATACGCAGTATTTT. It codes for CASGLGTDTDTQYF. Full variable domain (outside the CDR3, taken from reference TRBV12-5 and TRBJ2-3): DARVTQTPRHKVTEMGQEVTMRCQPILGHNTVFWYRQTMMQGLELLAYFRNRAPLDDSGMPKDRFSAEMPDATLATLKIQPSEPRDSAVYFCASGLGTDTDTQYFGPGTRLTVL.

This clonotype was seen only a few times. The chain employs TRBV27 and TRBJ2-7; D might be TRBD1 or TRBD2, each matching 5 bases. With 4 bases removed from V and 0 bases from J, the gap between germline ends came to 10 bases. This CDR3 has 14 amino acids. Looked up from germline, CDR1 is MNHEY and CDR2 is SMNVEV (reference sequence). The DNA of the CDR3 is TGTGCCAGCAGTTACGGGACGAGCTCCTACGAGCAGTACTTC. It encodes CASSYGTSSYEQYF.

The table lists this clonotype with many counts. The rearrangement links TRBV18 to TRBJ2-7; perhaps D is TRBD1 or TRBD2 (5 bases each). The CDR3 totals 14 residues. V lost 2 bases and J 9 bases, leaving 17 bases between the germline ends. The germline V gene encodes CDR1 KGHSH and CDR2 LQKENI. The CDR3 bases are TGTGCCAGCTCACCAGGGACCGGTCGAATGTGGCAGTACTTC. Its translation is CASSPGTGRMWQYF.

The chain combines TRBV29-1 with TRBJ2-2; D not resolved. V gave up 7 bases and J gave up 1 base, with 7 bases separating them. The CDR3 covers 12 residues. CDR1 and CDR2 from the germline V gene are SQVTM and ANQGSEA. The CDR3: CSALRNTGELFF. In DNA, the CDR3 is TGCAGCGCCTTGAGGAACACCGGGGAGCTGTTTTTT.

In its sample, this clonotype was seen many times. The J gene is TRBJ2-3, the V gene TRBV11-2; D not certain. Germline CDR1 SGHAT, CDR2 FQNNGV. V was clipped by 0 bases and J by 6 bases, with 13 bases between them. This CDR3 is built from 15 residues. CDR3 DNA: TGTGCCAGCAGCTTAGAGTCGGGCAGTTGGGATACGCAGTATTTT. This encodes CASSLESGSWDTQYF.

This clonotype was observed at least ten times. V and J are TRBV9 and TRBJ1-5; possibly TRBD1 for D (5 bases). V was shortened by 0 bases and J by 0 bases, with 7 bases between the two germline ends. Per germline, CDR1 SGDLS and CDR2 YYNGEE. This CDR3 is 15 amino acids long. CDR3 nucleotide sequence: TGTGCCAGCAGCGTAGGAGGGGCTAGCAATCAGCCCCAGCATTTT. Translation: CASSVGGASNQPQHF.

This clonotype was recorded a few times. The germline gene is not matched at one end of the junction; a read error may be the cause. This chain connects TRBV29-1 to TRBJ2-7, with D possibly being TRBD1 (5 bases). Germline V gene data show CDR1 as SQVTM and CDR2 as ANQGSEA. The CDR3 consists of 12 residues. The CDR3 reads CIKSRAGNERYF. For the CDR3, the DNA is TGCATCAAAAGCAGGGCAGGGAACGAGCGGTACTTC.

This clonotype was recorded many times. CDR3: CASSQIYPGELFF. DNA of the CDR3: TGCGCCAGCAGCCAAATATACCCCGGGGAGCTGTTTTTT. V is TRBV4-1 and J is TRBJ2-2; no clear D gene. The germline CDR1 and CDR2 sequences are MGHRA and YSYEKL. The CDR3 runs 13 residues. V was cut by 2 bases and J by 6 bases, with 7 bases left in between.